One and the same sample provided the 20 T cell receptor beta chains below, sequenced in a study of shared clonotypes between healthy human individuals. The table came from immunoSEQ multiplex PCR; TCRdb's copy has only in-frame clones and leaves some out. The sample holds hundreds of thousands of clones, around 93% seen once. CD8 cells regarded as naive lacked CD45RO, were positively chosen for CCR7, and omitted terminally differentiated effector memory CD45RA+ cells. Sequencing was carried out using naive CD8+ T cells sorted from blood. These receptors were taken from a man in his thirties or forties in good health.

This chain connects TRBV10-3 to TRBJ2-3, with 8 bases aligning to TRBD2. The junction had 6 bases not matched to a gene; V was cut back by 0 bases and J by 4 bases. The CDR3 totals 16 residues. The V gene's germline CDR1 is ENHRY and CDR2 SYGVKD. In nucleotides, the CDR3 is TGTGCCATCAGTGAGTCTTGGCGGGAGGTCTCAGATACGCAGTATTTT. This codes for CAISESWREVSDTQYF.

This chain links TRBV10-3 with TRBJ1-5; D is unclear. Trimming pared 0 bases from V and 1 base from J, leaving 13 bases between. Per germline, CDR1 ENHRY and CDR2 SYGVKD. CDR3 length: 17 amino acids. This CDR3 reads CAISESWSAGSNQPQHF. Here the CDR3 DNA reads TGTGCCATCAGTGAGTCTTGGTCAGCCGGGAGCAATCAGCCCCAGCATTTT.

This clone was detected once. The V gene is TRBV4-3, the J gene TRBJ2-1; D not certain. This CDR3 contains 13 residues. V was clipped by 0 bases and J by 10 bases, with 10 bases between them. Germline-derived CDR1 and CDR2 are LGHNA and YSLEER. CDR3 residues: CASSQDPSVEQFF. The CDR3 bases are TGCGCCAGCAGCCAAGATCCTAGTGTCGAGCAGTTCTTC.

The chain is built from TRBV6-1 and TRBJ2-1; 13 bases are a match to TRBD2. There are 19 residues in the CDR3. V gave up 1 base and J gave up 0 bases; unmatched junction bases: 6. Germline CDR1 and CDR2: MNHNS and SASEGT. Here the CDR3 reads CASSEVPGLAGSSYNEQFF. The DNA of the CDR3 is TGTGCCAGCAGTGAAGTCCCGGGACTAGCGGGAAGCTCCTACAATGAGCAGTTCTTC.

The chain is built from TRBV28 and TRBJ2-3; the D is unclear. The CDR3 has 15 amino acids. The V and J ends lost 1 base and 2 bases respectively, with 10 bases between them. The germline CDR1 and CDR2 sequences are MDHEN and SYDVKM. CDR3 bases: TGTGCCAGCAGTTTATCTTTGGGGTCCACAGATACGCAGTATTTT. This sequence encodes CASSLSLGSTDTQYF.

The count of this clone is one. The V gene is TRBV27, the J gene TRBJ1-1, with 7 bases fitting TRBD1. Germline V CDR1 and CDR2: MNHEY, SMNVEV (reference sequence). The V and J ends lost 3 bases and 5 bases, in that order; junction bases with no gene match: 9. The CDR3 length is 15 residues. The CDR3 sequence: CASSFLTGMLTEAFF. The CDR3 nucleotides are TGTGCCAGCAGTTTCCTGACAGGGATGTTGACTGAAGCTTTCTTT.

V is TRBV18 and J is TRBJ2-1, with 11 positions matching TRBD2. J lost 8 bases, V lost 3 bases, and 6 bases had no gene match. Germline lookup yields CDR1 KGHSH and CDR2 LQKENI. The CDR3 is made up of 15 amino acids. The CDR3 region is CASSPISGRAYEQFF. CDR3 sequence (DNA): TGTGCCAGCTCACCGATTAGCGGGAGGGCCTATGAGCAGTTCTTC.

The chain recombines TRBV28 with TRBJ2-7; TRBD1 is a possible D gene (5 bases). V was cut by 6 bases and J by 0 bases, with 12 bases left in between. The CDR3 is made up of 14 amino acids. Germline V gives CDR1 MDHEN, CDR2 SYDVKM. The CDR3 DNA is TGTGCCAGCAGCAGTGACAGAACCTCCTACGAGCAGTACTTC. Protein product: CASSSDRTSYEQYF. Using reference TRBV28 and TRBJ2-7 for the parts outside the CDR3, the full variable domain is DVKVTQSSRYLVKRTGEKVFLECVQDMDHENMFWYRQDPGLGLRLIYFSYDVKMKEKGDIPEGYSVSREKKERFSLILESASTNQTSMYLCASSSDRTSYEQYFGPGTRLTVT.

This chain uses TRBV5-6 with TRBJ1-1; D ambiguous. Germline CDR1 is SGHDT and CDR2 is YYEEEE. Trimming cost V 1 base and J 8 bases, with 6 bases left between them. This CDR3 is 11 amino acids long. CDR3 nucleotide sequence: TGTGCCAGCAGCTTGAGCGTGGAAGCTTTCTTT. This codes for CASSLSVEAFF.

The chain couples TRBV5-1 to TRBJ2-7; tentative D call: TRBD1 (6 bases). With 4 bases removed from V and 4 bases from J, the gap between germline ends came to 15 bases. The CDR3 loop spans 14 amino acids. In germline, CDR1 is SGHRS, CDR2 YFSETQ. CDR3 region: CASSGTGYSYEQYF. CDR3 nucleotides: TGCGCCAGCAGCGGTACAGGGTACTCGTACGAGCAGTACTTC.

The V call is TRBV2, the J call TRBJ1-1; no definite D call. This CDR3 comprises 9 residues. Between the trimmed V and J ends, which lost 3 bases and 11 bases, there was a span of 4 bases. Germline V gene data show CDR1 as SNHLY and CDR2 as FYNNEI. The CDR3 bases are TGTGCCAGCAGTGACAGGGCTTTCTTT. This translates into CASSDRAFF.

The chain carries TRBV6-6 and TRBJ2-1, with a possible D match to TRBD2 (6 bases). Trimming left V 2 bases short and J 8 bases short, with 13 bases between. This CDR3 has 14 amino acids. CDR1 is MNHNY, CDR2 SVGAGI, per germline (reference sequence). CDR3 loop: CASSYLASQYEQFF. The DNA for the CDR3 is TGTGCCAGCAGTTACCTAGCGAGCCAATATGAGCAGTTCTTC.

The V gene is TRBV7-6, the J gene TRBJ2-3; D is tentatively TRBD1 or TRBD2 (6 bases each). Trimming left V 5 bases short and J 2 bases short, with 17 bases between. Germline CDR1 reads SGHVS; CDR2 reads FNYEAQ. CDR3 length equals 16 residues. The CDR3, as DNA: TGTGCCAGCAGCCTTCCCCCGGGGGCAGCCACAGATACGCAGTATTTT. It codes for CASSLPPGAATDTQYF.

Details on this clone: Different DNA sequences within this sample yield the same CDR3. V usage is TRBV7-9 and J usage is TRBJ1-5; D unclear. Germline V gene lookup returns CDR1 SEHNR and CDR2 FQNEAQ (reference sequence). The length of the CDR3 is 12 residues. Trimming cost V 6 bases and J 4 bases, with 7 bases left between them. In nucleotides, the CDR3 is TGTGCCAGCAGGACTGGGAATCAGCCCCAGCATTTT. Translated, it gives CASRTGNQPQHF.

This clone was picked up one time. J is TRBJ1-2 and V is TRBV27; no clear D gene. The V end was cut by 5 bases, the J end by 8 bases, with 15 bases between. The CDR3 sequence is 13 residues long. Germline V lookup: CDR1 MNHEY, CDR2 SMNVEV (reference sequence). CDR3 amino acids: CASSRSELEGYTF. Here the CDR3 DNA reads TGTGCCAGCAGTAGATCGGAGCTTGAGGGCTACACCTTC.

The chain employs TRBV28 and TRBJ1-2; D uncertain. Trimming left V 3 bases short and J 3 bases short, with 11 bases between. From germline, CDR1 is MDHEN and CDR2 SYDVKM. The CDR3 has 14 amino acids. CDR3 in amino acids: CASSLPYTYYGYTF. CDR3 sequence (DNA): TGTGCCAGCAGTTTGCCCTACACCTACTATGGCTACACCTTC.

The rearrangement links TRBV28 to TRBJ1-1; no reliable D call. Germline values: CDR1 MDHEN, CDR2 SYDVKM. V shed 5 bases and J shed 5 bases, with 15 bases lying between them. The CDR3 extends over 14 amino acids. CDR3 amino acids: CASSPVGRRTEAFF. The CDR3 region has the DNA TGTGCCAGCAGTCCTGTAGGGAGGAGGACTGAAGCTTTCTTT.

The chain employs TRBV6-4 and TRBJ2-2; D is tentatively TRBD1 or TRBD2 (6 bases each). CDR3 length: 13 amino acids. Deletions cut 3 bases from V and 8 bases from J, with 10 bases between. Germline V gene data show CDR1 as MRHNA and CDR2 as SNTAGT. The chain's CDR3 is CASSESGAGELFF. In DNA form, the CDR3 reads TGTGCCAGCAGTGAATCGGGGGCGGGGGAGCTGTTTTTT.

As regards this clone: The same CDR3 is also encoded by other DNA sequences in this sample. The chain combines TRBV28 with TRBJ2-7; no clear D gene. The CDR3 totals 11 residues. Germline V gene sequence: CDR1 MDHEN, CDR2 SYDVKM. V was cut by 3 bases and J by 4 bases, with 4 bases left in between. The CDR3 reads CASSFLYEQYF. The CDR3 region has the DNA TGTGCCAGCAGTTTTTTATACGAGCAGTACTTC.

V and J are TRBV7-2 and TRBJ2-1, with D perhaps matching TRBD1 or TRBD2 (5 bases each). CDR1 and CDR2 from the germline V gene are SGHTA and FQGNSA. V was shortened by 5 bases and J by 15 bases, with 17 bases between the two germline ends. The length of the CDR3 is 12 residues. The CDR3: CASSGWGSRAFF. As DNA, the CDR3 is TGTGCCAGCAGCGGTTGGGGGAGTCGGGCGTTCTTC.